One and the same sample provided the 7 T cell receptor beta chains below, sequenced in a study of identical twins. MiXCR, applied by TCRdb to the 5' RACE reads, yields one record per CDR3 protein. Altogether approximately 1.8 million distinct CDR3 sequences are present, around 33% being singletons, with the ten largest covering 0.25% to 0.3%. Sequencing was carried out using cord blood. Source of these receptors: a newborn girl in good health.

The chain carries TRBV5-1 and TRBJ2-7, with 7 bases aligning to TRBD2. After removal of 6 bases from V and 6 bases from J, the junction contained 3 bases not matched to a gene. This CDR3 has 11 residues. The germline gives CDR1 SGHRS, CDR2 YFSETQ. In DNA form, the CDR3 reads TGCGCCAGCACCTCGGGGGGCGAGCAGTACTTC. Translated: CASTSGGEQYF.

The J gene is TRBJ2-4, the V gene TRBV28, with D perhaps TRBD1 or TRBD2 (5 bases each). Germline CDR1 and CDR2: MDHEN and SYDVKM. The CDR3 contains 14 residues. V dropped 4 bases and J dropped 5 bases, with 12 bases sitting between them. As DNA, the CDR3 is TGTGCCAGCAGTTGGGTAGGGACCGAAAACATTCAGTACTTC. Protein sequence: CASSWVGTENIQYF. Using reference TRBV28 and TRBJ2-4 for the parts outside the CDR3, the full variable domain is DVKVTQSSRYLVKRTGEKVFLECVQDMDHENMFWYRQDPGLGLRLIYFSYDVKMKEKGDIPEGYSVSREKKERFSLILESASTNQTSMYLCASSWVGTENIQYFGAGTRLSVL.

This clonotype has just a few counts. V usage is TRBV19 and J usage is TRBJ2-7, with 11 bases matching TRBD2. Germline CDR1 LNHDA, CDR2 SQIVND (reference sequence). CDR3 length: 16 residues. The trim removed 5 bases at V and 4 bases at J, leaving 10 bases unmatched. DNA of the CDR3: TGTGCCAGTAGTCCCCAACTAGCGGGGGCACTTTACGAGCAGTACTTC. It translates to CASSPQLAGALYEQYF. Filled out from reference TRBV19 and TRBJ2-7, the complete variable domain reads DGGITQSPKYLFRKEGQNVTLSCEQNLNHDAMYWYRQDPGQGLRLIYYSQIVNDFQKGDIAEGYSVSREKKESFPLTVTSAQKNPTAFYLCASSPQLAGALYEQYFGPGTRLTVT.

This clonotype was found many times. The chain uses TRBV5-1 and TRBJ2-1, with D possibly being TRBD1 or TRBD2 (5 bases each). V was trimmed by 0 bases and J by 5 bases, leaving 15 bases between them. CDR3 length: 16 residues. CDR1 SGHRS and CDR2 YFSETQ come from the germline V gene. The CDR3 is CASSLVIGASNNEQFF. The CDR3 DNA sequence: TGCGCCAGCAGCTTGGTTATCGGGGCCTCGAACAATGAGCAGTTCTTC.

The V and J genes are TRBV28 and TRBJ2-5; 8 nucleotides line up with TRBD1. The germline CDR1 and CDR2 sequences are MDHEN and SYDVKM. Germline trimming cut 3 bases from V and 5 bases from J; bases unmatched to any gene: 8. The CDR3 covers 15 residues. In DNA, the CDR3 is TGTGCCAGCAGTTTGCCCCGGACAGGGAGGGAGACCCAGTACTTC. Protein: CASSLPRTGRETQYF.

This sequence joins TRBV5-1 and TRBJ2-1, with D perhaps given as TRBD1 or TRBD2 (5 bases each). This CDR3 is 15 amino acids long. Germline loops: CDR1 SGHRS, CDR2 YFSETQ. The V end lost 0 bases, the J end lost 6 bases, and 13 bases lay between the germline ends. CDR3 coding DNA: TGCGCCAGCAGCTTGGGGGACCTAAATGTCAATGAGCAGTTCTTC. It specifies CASSLGDLNVNEQFF.

This clonotype appeared a few times. CDR3 loop: CASSLSVSGSYNEQFF. The CDR3 coding sequence is TGTGCCAGCAGTTTATCGGTCAGCGGATCCTACAATGAGCAGTTCTTC. The V and J genes are TRBV27 and TRBJ2-1; tentative D call: TRBD2 (5 bases). Germline CDR1 is MNHEY and CDR2 is SMNVEV (reference sequence). There are 16 residues in the CDR3. Trimming removed 0 bases at V and 1 base at J, with 10 bases between.